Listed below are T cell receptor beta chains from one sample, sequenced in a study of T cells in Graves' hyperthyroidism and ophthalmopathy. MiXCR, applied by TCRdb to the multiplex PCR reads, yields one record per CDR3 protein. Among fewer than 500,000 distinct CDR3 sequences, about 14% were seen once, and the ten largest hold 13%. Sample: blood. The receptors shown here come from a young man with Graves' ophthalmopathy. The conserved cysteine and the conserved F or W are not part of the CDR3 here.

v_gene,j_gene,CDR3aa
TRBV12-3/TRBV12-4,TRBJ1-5,ASSLNSYSNQPQH
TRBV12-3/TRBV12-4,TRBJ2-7,ASSFVGIRAEQY
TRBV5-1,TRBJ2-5,ASSLHRSQETQY
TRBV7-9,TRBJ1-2,ASSLRGTNYGYT
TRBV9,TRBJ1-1,ASSVVRAGSTEAF
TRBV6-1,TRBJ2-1,ASSERTSGSYNEQF
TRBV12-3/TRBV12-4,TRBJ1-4,ASSPGVATNEKLF
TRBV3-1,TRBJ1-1,ASSPAEGTEAF
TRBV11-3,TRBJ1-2,ASSLNTANYGYT
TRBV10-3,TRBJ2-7,AIRSTGGEQY
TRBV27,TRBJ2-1,ASSLSTIFRNEQF
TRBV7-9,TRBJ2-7,ASSLVNGEQY
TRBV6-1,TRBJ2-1,ASSEAGSFEQF
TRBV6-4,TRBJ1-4,ASSDGWNEKLF
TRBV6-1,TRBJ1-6,ASSARQGAPSPLH
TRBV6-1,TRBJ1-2,ASRDPGEDGYT
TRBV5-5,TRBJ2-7,ASSYADAWEQY
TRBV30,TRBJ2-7,AWSSTSYEQY
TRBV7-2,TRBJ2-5,ASSRSREETQY
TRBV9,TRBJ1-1,ASAGQGHTEAF
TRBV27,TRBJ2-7,ASRRAGANRYYEQY
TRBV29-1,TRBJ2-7,SVGGGEYEQY
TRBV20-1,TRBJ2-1,SARESVSYNEQF
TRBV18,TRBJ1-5,ASSPPDRGFNQPQH
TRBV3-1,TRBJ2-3,ASSPPSGSWSDTQY
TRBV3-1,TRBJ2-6,ASSQWSSSGANVLT
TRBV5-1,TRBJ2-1,ASSSENPSYNEQF
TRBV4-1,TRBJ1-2,ASSQVAQTFYT
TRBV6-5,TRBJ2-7,ASSYTVHLAGGCYEQY
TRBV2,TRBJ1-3,ASQGSGNTIY
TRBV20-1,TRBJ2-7,SAYSPLEQY
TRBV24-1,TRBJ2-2,ATSAPGELF
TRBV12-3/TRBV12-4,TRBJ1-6,ASRWTGSDSPLH
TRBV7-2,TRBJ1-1,ASSATGVGTEAF
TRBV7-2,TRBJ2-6,ASSSQGAKISGANVLT
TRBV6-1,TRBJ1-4,ASSRGLGPNEKLF
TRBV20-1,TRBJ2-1,SAPTSGAYNEQF
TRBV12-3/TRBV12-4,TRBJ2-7,ASSRQVTYEQY
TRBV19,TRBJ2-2,ASSIWGDLAGELF
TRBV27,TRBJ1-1,ASGDTMNTEAF
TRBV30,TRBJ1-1,ALLRRRTEAF
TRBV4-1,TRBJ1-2,ASSQGTGGLGYT
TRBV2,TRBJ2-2,ASIAGVRTGELF
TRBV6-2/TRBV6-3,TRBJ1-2,ASSYGYRDVGGYT
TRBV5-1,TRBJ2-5,ASSQGTGGQETQY